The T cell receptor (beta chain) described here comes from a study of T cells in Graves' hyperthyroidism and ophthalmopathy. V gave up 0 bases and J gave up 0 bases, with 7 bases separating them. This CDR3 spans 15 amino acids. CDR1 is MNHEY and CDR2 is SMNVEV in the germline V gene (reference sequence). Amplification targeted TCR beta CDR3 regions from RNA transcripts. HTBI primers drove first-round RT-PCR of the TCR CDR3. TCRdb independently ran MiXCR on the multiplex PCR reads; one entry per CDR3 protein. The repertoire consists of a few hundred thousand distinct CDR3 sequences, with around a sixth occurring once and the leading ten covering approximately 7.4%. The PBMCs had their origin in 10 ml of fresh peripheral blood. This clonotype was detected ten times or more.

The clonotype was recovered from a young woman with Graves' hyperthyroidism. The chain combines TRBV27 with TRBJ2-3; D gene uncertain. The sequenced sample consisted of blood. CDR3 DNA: TGTGCCAGCAGTTTATCGCAGAGTAGCACAGATACGCAGTATTTT. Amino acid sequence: CASSLSQSSTDTQYF.